These 11 T cell receptor beta chains share one sample of origin, sequenced in a study of cytomegalovirus exposure and HLA in healthy donors. Primers included in the PCR were 60 Vbeta and 13 Jbeta primers. Sequencing was performed with immunoSEQ multiplex PCR; in TCRdb, only in-frame clones are kept and a portion is missing. Among about 200,000 clones listed, around 84% were seen once. The sequencing sample was made of PBMCs. The receptors shown here come from a woman aged 18-35 years in good health and CMV-seronegative.

This clone came up once. The chain is built from TRBV28 and TRBJ2-4; D possibly corresponds to TRBD2 (6 bases). Germline CDR1 reads MDHEN; CDR2 reads SYDVKM. V dropped 5 bases and J dropped 3 bases, with 11 bases sitting between them. This CDR3 is built from 14 residues. CDR3: CASSPPGVKNIQYF. The CDR3 region has the DNA TGTGCCAGCAGTCCTCCGGGAGTCAAAAACATTCAGTACTTC.

This clone was recorded a few times. The V gene is TRBV6-5, the J gene TRBJ1-1; TRBD1 aligns across 7 bases. The CDR3 runs to 13 residues. The V and J ends lost 9 bases and 0 bases, in that order; junction bases with no gene match: 4. CDR1 is MNHEY, CDR2 SVGAGI, per germline. CDR3 sequence reads: CASAGQMNTEAFF. The DNA of the CDR3 is TGTGCCAGTGCGGGACAGATGAACACTGAAGCTTTCTTT.

This chain uses TRBV30 with TRBJ2-5; 10 positions match TRBD2. The CDR3 totals 18 residues. Losses at the gene ends were 0 bases for V and 1 base for J; bases not matched to a gene: 11. Germline CDR1 GTSNPN, CDR2 SVGIG (reference sequence). CDR3 DNA sequence: TGTGCCTGGAGTGTACCTAGCGGGAGCCAGGTTGGCCAAGAGACCCAGTACTTC. Protein: CAWSVPSGSQVGQETQYF.

The rearrangement links TRBV10-3 to TRBJ2-1; D unclear. The V gene lost 6 bases and the J gene lost 6 bases, with 18 bases spanning the gap. Germline-derived CDR1 and CDR2 are ENHRY and SYGVKD. This CDR3 has 15 amino acids. The CDR3 reads CAIRGVETVGNEQFF. The CDR3 DNA follows: TGTGCCATCAGAGGCGTAGAAACAGTGGGCAATGAGCAGTTCTTC.

This chain links TRBV9 with TRBJ2-6, with D perhaps TRBD2 (6 bases). CDR3 size: 15 residues. The V gene lost 1 base and the J gene lost 3 bases, with 8 bases spanning the gap. CDR1 SGDLS and CDR2 YYNGEE come from the germline V gene. The CDR3 coding sequence is TGTGCCAGCAGCGTAAGGAGGGTTGGGGCCAACGTCCTGACTTTC. Its translation is CASSVRRVGANVLTF.

The chain joins TRBV9 to TRBJ2-6; D remains ambiguous. Germline V gives CDR1 SGDLS, CDR2 YYNGEE. The CDR3 is made up of 17 amino acids. V dropped 0 bases and J dropped 2 bases, with 12 bases sitting between them. CDR3 residues: CASSVGVGETGANVLTF. CDR3 bases: TGTGCCAGCAGCGTAGGGGTCGGAGAAACTGGGGCCAACGTCCTGACTTTC. The entire variable domain, with the rest obtained from reference TRBV9 and TRBJ2-6, is as follows: DSGVTQTPKHLITATGQRVTLRCSPRSGDLSVYWYQQSLDQGLQFLIQYYNGEERAKGNILERFSAQQFPDLHSELNLSSLELGDSALYFCASSVGVGETGANVLTFGAGSRLTVL.

The chain is built from TRBV6-5 and TRBJ2-4; 8 positions match TRBD1. The ends lost 2 bases at V and 7 bases at J; junction bases unmatched: 1. CDR3 length equals 13 residues. CDR1 and CDR2 from the germline V gene are MNHEY and SVGAGI. CDR3 DNA: TGTGCCAGCAGTTACGACAGGGGCAACATTCAGTACTTC. Encoded protein: CASSYDRGNIQYF.

CDR3 in DNA: TGCAGCGTTGTTGGCAGGGTGACAGATACGCAGTATTTT. It translates to CSVVGRVTDTQYF. This chain links TRBV29-1 with TRBJ2-3; D possibly corresponds to TRBD1 (5 bases). Trimming took 4 bases from V and 3 from J, leaving 11 bases between them. Germline lookup yields CDR1 SQVTM and CDR2 ANQGSEA. The CDR3 is 13 amino acids.

The V and J genes are TRBV7-9 and TRBJ2-3; D is uncertain. The germline CDR1 and CDR2 sequences are SEHNR and FQNEAQ (reference sequence). The CDR3 is 13 amino acids. The germline V and J ends were trimmed by 1 base and 7 bases, with 9 bases remaining between them. CDR3 DNA: TGTGCCAGCAGCTTAGAGGTGACATATACGCAGTATTTT. Residues: CASSLEVTYTQYF.

The V gene is TRBV21-1, the J gene TRBJ2-1; no DNA check was done on the table's D call, TRBD2. TRBV21-1 has pseudogene status. This CDR3 comprises 16 residues. The CDR3: CASSKETGVPYNEQFF. Written as DNA, the CDR3 is TGTGCCAGCAGCAAAGAAACGGGAGTCCCCTACAATGAGCAGTTCTTC.

The chain links TRBV11-2 to TRBJ2-3; TRBD1 matches at 7 bases. This CDR3 comprises 17 residues. The germline V gene encodes CDR1 SGHAT and CDR2 FQNNGV. Trimming cost V 5 bases and J 6 bases; bases outside gene matches: 17. CDR3 in DNA: TGTGCCAGCAGCCTAGGGTACAGGGGATCTATAATGGATACGCAGTATTTT. Protein product: CASSLGYRGSIMDTQYF.